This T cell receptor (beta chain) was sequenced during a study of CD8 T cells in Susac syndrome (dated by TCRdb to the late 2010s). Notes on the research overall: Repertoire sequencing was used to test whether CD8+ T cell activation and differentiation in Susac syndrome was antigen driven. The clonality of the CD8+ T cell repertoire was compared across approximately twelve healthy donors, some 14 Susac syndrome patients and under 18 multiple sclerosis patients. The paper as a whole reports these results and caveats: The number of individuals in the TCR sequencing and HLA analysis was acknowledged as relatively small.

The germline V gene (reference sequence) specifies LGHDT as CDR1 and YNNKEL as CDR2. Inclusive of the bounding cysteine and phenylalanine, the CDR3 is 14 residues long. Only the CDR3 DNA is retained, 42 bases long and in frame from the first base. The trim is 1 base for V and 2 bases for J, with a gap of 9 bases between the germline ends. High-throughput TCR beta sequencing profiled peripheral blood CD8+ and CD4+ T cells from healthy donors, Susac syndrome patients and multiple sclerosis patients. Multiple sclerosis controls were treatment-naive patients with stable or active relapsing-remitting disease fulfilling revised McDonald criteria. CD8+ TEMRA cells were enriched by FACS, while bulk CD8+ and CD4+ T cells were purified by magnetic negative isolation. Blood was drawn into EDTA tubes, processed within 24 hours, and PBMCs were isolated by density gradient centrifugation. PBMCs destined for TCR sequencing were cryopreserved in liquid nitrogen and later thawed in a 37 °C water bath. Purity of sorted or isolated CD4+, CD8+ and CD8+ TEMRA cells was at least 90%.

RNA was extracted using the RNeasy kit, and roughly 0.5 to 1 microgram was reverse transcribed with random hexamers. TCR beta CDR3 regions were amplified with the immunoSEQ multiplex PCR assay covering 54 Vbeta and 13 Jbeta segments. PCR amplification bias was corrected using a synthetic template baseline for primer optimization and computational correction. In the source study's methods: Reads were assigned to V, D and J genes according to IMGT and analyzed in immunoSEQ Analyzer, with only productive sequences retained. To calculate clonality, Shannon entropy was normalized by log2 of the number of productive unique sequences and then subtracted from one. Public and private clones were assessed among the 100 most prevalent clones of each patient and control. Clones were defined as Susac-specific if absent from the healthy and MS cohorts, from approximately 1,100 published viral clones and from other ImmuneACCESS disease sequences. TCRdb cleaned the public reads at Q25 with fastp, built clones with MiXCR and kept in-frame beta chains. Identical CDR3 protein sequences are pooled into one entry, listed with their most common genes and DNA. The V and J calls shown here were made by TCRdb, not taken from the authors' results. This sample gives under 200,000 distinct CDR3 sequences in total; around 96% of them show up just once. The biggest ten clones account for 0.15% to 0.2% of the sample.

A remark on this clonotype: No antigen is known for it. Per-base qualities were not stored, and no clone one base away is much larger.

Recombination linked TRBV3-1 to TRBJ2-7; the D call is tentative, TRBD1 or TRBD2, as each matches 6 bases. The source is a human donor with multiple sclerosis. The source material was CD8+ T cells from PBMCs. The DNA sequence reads TGTGCCAGCAGCCAAGGAGGGGGGACCTACGAGCAGTACTTC. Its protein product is CASSQGGGTYEQYF.